This T cell receptor beta chain was observed in a study of post-analysis software for immune sequencing data. Trimming removed 7 bases from V and 0 bases from J; junction bases left unmatched: 13. This CDR3 spans 17 amino acids. The germline V gene encodes CDR1 SGHNT and CDR2 YYREEE (reference sequence). The authors incorporated unique molecular identifiers into the TCR beta cDNA libraries. Using its own MiXCR run on the PCR reads, TCRdb lists one record per CDR3 protein. Of 380,000 or so distinct CDR3 sequences in the sample, less than 35% were seen once. General observations from the study: Strong co-clustering by F measure was evident for samples that had been prepared in the same batch. About five TRBV segments, including TRBV5-6, TRBV5-1 and TRBV20-1, were more frequent in patients than controls.

This clonotype was detected a few times. Its antigen is not known. The sequence was collected from a girl aged 5-17 years with multiple sclerosis. Input material: blood. J is TRBJ2-3 and V is TRBV5-4; 8 positions match TRBD2. The chain's CDR3 is CASREGPRGPSTDTQYF. In DNA, the CDR3 is TGTGCCAGCCGGGAGGGTCCACGCGGGCCCAGCACAGATACGCAGTATTTT. The full variable domain, rest sourced from reference TRBV5-4 and TRBJ2-3, is ETGVTQSPTHLIKTRGQQVTLRCSSQSGHNTVSWYQQALGQGPQFIFQYYREEENGRGNFPPRFSGLQFPNYSSELNVNALELDDSALYLCASREGPRGPSTDTQYFGPGTRLTVL.